This passage covers 29 T cell receptor beta chains from one sample sequenced in a study of blood T cell repertoires in COVID-19. TCRdb's table, derived via immunoSEQ multiplex PCR, lists solely in-frame clones and lacks some. The sample consists of some 270,000 clones, approximately 83% of them appearing once. The material sequenced was peripheral blood. All receptors come from a woman aged 70-85 years with acute or convalescent COVID-19.

The chain uses TRBV7-2 and TRBJ2-1; perhaps TRBD2 as D (5 bases). V was trimmed by 3 bases and J by 1 base, leaving 13 bases between them. This CDR3 is 16 amino acids long. Germline CDR1 is SGHTA and CDR2 is FQGNSA. The CDR3 protein is CASSLYSGRSYNEQFF. The CDR3 DNA sequence: TGTGCCAGCAGCTTGTACAGCGGCCGATCCTACAATGAGCAGTTCTTC.

V and J are TRBV6-1 and TRBJ2-3; a possible D gene is TRBD2 (6 bases). The ends were cut back, 3 bases at V and 9 bases at J, with 7 bases in the middle. Germline values: CDR1 MNHNS, CDR2 SASEGT. The CDR3 is made up of 11 amino acids. The CDR3 DNA reads as TGTGCCAGCAGTGAGGCGGGAACGCAGTATTTT. As protein: CASSEAGTQYF.

This chain connects TRBV28 to TRBJ1-3; TRBD1 matches 10 bases. Trimming cost V 8 bases and J 0 bases; bases outside gene matches: 4. The CDR3 loop spans 15 amino acids. Germline CDR1 and CDR2: MDHEN and SYDVKM. The CDR3 loop is CASGTGDPSGNTIYF. CDR3 nucleotides: TGTGCCAGCGGGACAGGGGACCCCTCTGGAAACACCATATATTTT.

This clone was counted a single time. The chain combines TRBV11-2 with TRBJ1-4; tentative D call: TRBD1 (6 bases). The ends were cut back, 2 bases at V and 5 bases at J, with 12 bases in the middle. Germline CDR1 SGHAT, CDR2 FQNNGV. CDR3 length equals 15 residues. The CDR3 region is CASSLSEGGNEKLFF. CDR3 bases: TGTGCCAGCAGCTTATCGGAGGGGGGGAATGAAAAACTGTTTTTT.

This sequence joins TRBV28 and TRBJ1-5; possibly TRBD1 for D (6 bases). V gave up 5 bases and J gave up 1 base, with 6 bases separating them. The CDR3 extends over 13 amino acids. CDR1 and CDR2 from the germline V gene are MDHEN and SYDVKM. CDR3 residues: CASSQGSNQPQHF. The CDR3 nucleotides read TGTGCCAGCAGTCAGGGGAGCAATCAGCCCCAGCATTTT.

The chain employs TRBV6-5 and TRBJ1-3; D is possibly TRBD1 (5 bases). Germline V gene sequence: CDR1 MNHEY, CDR2 SVGAGI. The V end lost 10 bases, the J end lost 3 bases, and 13 bases lay between the germline ends. The CDR3 is 13 amino acids. CDR3 in DNA: TGTGCCACCAAAGGGGCAGGTGGAAACACCATATATTTT. Protein: CATKGAGGNTIYF.

V usage is TRBV5-1 and J usage is TRBJ2-5; D is undetermined. The CDR3 runs to 14 residues. With 0 bases removed from V and 5 bases from J, the gap between germline ends came to 11 bases. CDR1 SGHRS and CDR2 YFSETQ come from the germline V gene. The CDR3 sequence is CASSLGPFRETQYF. For the CDR3, the DNA is TGCGCCAGCAGCTTGGGCCCGTTTCGGGAGACCCAGTACTTC.

The CDR3: CASSWERGRINTEAFF. CDR3 bases: TGCGCCAGCAGCTGGGAAAGGGGGCGGATCAACACTGAAGCTTTCTTT. The chain carries TRBV5-1 and TRBJ1-1; 7 bases line up with TRBD1. Germline CDR1 reads SGHRS; CDR2 reads YFSETQ. V lost 3 bases, J lost 2 bases, and 10 bases stayed unmatched. The CDR3 loop spans 16 amino acids.

The rearrangement links TRBV5-6 to TRBJ2-7, with D possibly being TRBD2 (5 bases). V shed 3 bases and J shed 3 bases, with 7 bases lying between them. The CDR3 consists of 12 residues. Per germline, CDR1 SGHDT and CDR2 YYEEEE. CDR3 DNA sequence: TGTGCCAGCAGCTGGGAGAACTACGAGCAGTACTTC. Translating it yields CASSWENYEQYF.

The chain uses TRBV6-5 and TRBJ1-1, with a weak D call TRBD1 (5 bases). This CDR3 region has 14 residues. Between the trimmed V and J ends, which lost 2 bases and 1 base, there was a span of 8 bases. CDR1 MNHEY and CDR2 SVGAGI come from the germline V gene. DNA for the CDR3: TGTGCCAGCAGTTACGGGGGAGGGAACACTGAAGCTTTCTTT. Protein product: CASSYGGGNTEAFF.

The chain joins TRBV4-2 to TRBJ1-2; D unresolved. V lost 0 bases, J lost 8 bases, and 13 bases lay in between. The CDR3 sequence is 14 residues long. Germline-derived CDR1 and CDR2 are LGHNA and YNFKEQ. The chain's CDR3 is CASSQDGRQAGYTF. The CDR3 nucleotides are TGTGCCAGCAGCCAAGACGGCCGTCAAGCGGGCTACACCTTC.

The CDR3 protein is CASFSRDRGYEQYF. Written as DNA, the CDR3 is TGTGCCAGCTTCTCAAGGGACAGGGGTTACGAGCAGTACTTC. The chain carries TRBV6-4 and TRBJ2-7; 10 nucleotides match TRBD1. The germline V gene has CDR1 MRHNA and CDR2 SNTAGT. V lost 8 bases, J lost 4 bases, and 8 bases stayed unmatched. The CDR3 totals 14 residues.

The chain joins TRBV6-2 or TRBV6-3 to TRBJ2-5; TRBD2 aligns across 7 bases. Germline CDR1 is MNHEY and CDR2 is SVGEGT. The V gene end was trimmed by 6 bases and the J gene end by 2 bases; junction bases not matched to a gene: 15. The CDR3 consists of 17 residues. CDR3 residues: CASSPRARGDNQETQYF. The CDR3 DNA sequence: TGTGCCAGCAGCCCTCGGGCCCGGGGGGATAATCAAGAGACCCAGTACTTC.

The V call is TRBV9, the J call TRBJ2-5; perhaps TRBD2 as D (5 bases). The CDR3 totals 14 residues. The V end lost 4 bases, the J end lost 3 bases, and 13 bases lay between the germline ends. Per germline, CDR1 SGDLS and CDR2 YYNGEE. For the CDR3, the DNA is TGTGCCAGCAGCCCCAATGCGGGCAAAGAGACCCAGTACTTC. Translation: CASSPNAGKETQYF.

J is TRBJ2-1 and V is TRBV19, with TRBD2 matching over 9 bases. The CDR3 sequence is 15 residues long. Trimming took 8 bases from V and 5 from J; bases not matched to a gene: 10. Germline assignment: CDR1 LNHDA and CDR2 SQIVND (reference sequence). CDR3 nucleotide sequence: TGTGCCAGTGAGAGTAGCGGGGGTCCTAACAATGAGCAGTTCTTC. It yields the protein CASESSGGPNNEQFF.

This chain joins TRBV10-2 and TRBJ2-1; the D gene is possibly TRBD2 (5 bases). Trimming removed 6 bases at V and 10 bases at J, with 16 bases between. The CDR3 is made up of 13 amino acids. Germline CDR1 reads WSHSY; CDR2 reads SAAADI. CDR3 in DNA: TGCGCCAGCAGGAATACCGGGGTGGGGGAGCAGTTCTTC. Protein sequence: CASRNTGVGEQFF.

The chain has TRBV5-1 and TRBJ2-3, with D hard to call. The CDR3 totals 14 residues. Germline loops: CDR1 SGHRS, CDR2 YFSETQ. V was cut by 1 base and J by 2 bases, with 8 bases left in between. This CDR3 reads CASSLTVFTDTQYF. CDR3 sequence (DNA): TGCGCCAGCAGCTTGACAGTATTCACAGATACGCAGTATTTT.

The rearrangement links TRBV29-1 to TRBJ1-3; D is perhaps TRBD1 (5 bases). The CDR3 has 13 residues. Looked up from germline, CDR1 is SQVTM and CDR2 is ANQGSEA. The V end lost 7 bases, the J end lost 0 bases, and 10 bases lay between the germline ends. CDR3 region: CSGQSSSGNTIYF. CDR3 bases: TGCAGCGGACAGTCTAGCTCTGGAAACACCATATATTTT.

This chain uses TRBV5-6 with TRBJ1-5; 8 bases align to TRBD1. The CDR3 loop spans 18 amino acids. V was clipped by 3 bases and J by 4 bases; unmatched bases: 15. Germline assignment: CDR1 SGHDT and CDR2 YYEEEE. CDR3 in DNA: TGTGCCAGCAGCTCCGCCGTACAGGGGGAAGATTCGAATCAGCCCCAGCATTTT. Translation: CASSSAVQGEDSNQPQHF.

The chain couples TRBV5-1 to TRBJ2-3; 13 nucleotides match TRBD2. The CDR3 is 16 residues long. J was trimmed by 2 bases and V by 4 bases; bases with no gene match: 4. Germline CDR1 is SGHRS and CDR2 is YFSETQ. The CDR3 spells CASSRGLAGNTDTQYF. CDR3 bases: TGCGCCAGCAGCCGGGGACTAGCGGGGAACACAGATACGCAGTATTTT.

This clone was picked up one time. The J gene is TRBJ2-5, the V gene TRBV7-2; 7 bases are a match to TRBD2. Trimming cost V 2 bases and J 3 bases; bases outside gene matches: 15. CDR1 SGHTA and CDR2 FQGNSA come from the germline V gene. This CDR3 spans 18 amino acids. CDR3 region: CASSLSGTRGSLKETQYF. CDR3 DNA sequence: TGTGCCAGCAGCTTATCGGGAACGCGGGGGAGCCTAAAAGAGACCCAGTACTTC.

V usage is TRBV6-5 and J usage is TRBJ1-1; D is possibly TRBD1 (5 bases). Per the germline V gene, CDR1 is MNHEY and CDR2 is SVGAGI. This CDR3 is 12 amino acids long. Trimming took off 8 bases at V and 6 bases at J, with 13 bases between the two ends. CDR3 DNA sequence: TGTGCCAGCTTGACAGTTAACTCTGAAGCTTTCTTT. This codes for CASLTVNSEAFF.

The V and J genes are TRBV28 and TRBJ1-1; 8 bases fit TRBD1. Germline assignment: CDR1 MDHEN and CDR2 SYDVKM. V dropped 6 bases and J dropped 4; count of bases not matched to a gene: 7. The CDR3 is made up of 14 amino acids. The CDR3 sequence: CASRDRALITEAFF. The CDR3 DNA reads as TGTGCCAGCAGGGACAGGGCTCTGATCACTGAAGCTTTCTTT. Full variable domain (remainder filled in from reference TRBV28 and TRBJ1-1): DVKVTQSSRYLVKRTGEKVFLECVQDMDHENMFWYRQDPGLGLRLIYFSYDVKMKEKGDIPEGYSVSREKKERFSLILESASTNQTSMYLCASRDRALITEAFFGQGTRLTVV.

The V call is TRBV6-5, the J call TRBJ2-3, with 8 nucleotides matching TRBD1. With 6 bases clipped from V and 6 bases from J, the junction kept 8 bases outside the gene matches. Germline-derived CDR1 and CDR2 are MNHEY and SVGAGI. The CDR3 extends over 14 amino acids. The CDR3 nucleotides are TGTGCCAGCAGGCCGGGACAGGCTGGCGATACGCAGTATTTT. It encodes CASRPGQAGDTQYF.

This clone was seen just once. The genes are TRBV18 and TRBJ1-6; 8 bases align to TRBD1. The junction had 9 bases not matched to a gene; V was cut back by 2 bases and J by 6 bases. Per germline, CDR1 KGHSH and CDR2 LQKENI. The CDR3 is 17 residues long. CDR3 sequence reads: CASSPSGQGRGNSPLHF. The CDR3 DNA reads as TGTGCCAGCTCACCATCCGGACAGGGCCGGGGTAATTCACCCCTCCACTTT.

The chain joins TRBV3-1 (or the pseudogene TRBV3-2) to TRBJ1-6, with D uncertain. Trimming removed 4 bases at V and 0 bases at J, with 10 bases between. The CDR3 sequence is 16 residues long. The germline CDR1 and CDR2 sequences are LGHDT and YNNKEL (reference sequence). CDR3 sequence: CASSLGYSSYNSPLHF. In nucleotides, the CDR3 is TGTGCCAGCAGCCTCGGCTACAGCTCCTATAATTCACCCCTCCACTTT.

V is TRBV7-9 and J is TRBJ2-5; 8 bases match TRBD2. Germline CDR1 is SEHNR and CDR2 is FQNEAQ (reference sequence). The CDR3 is 13 amino acids. After removal of 5 bases from V and 6 bases from J, the junction contained 5 bases not matched to a gene. The CDR3 DNA is TGTGCCAGCAGCCCGGCGGGGGGAAAGACCCAGTACTTC. Translated: CASSPAGGKTQYF.

The chain joins TRBV20-1 to TRBJ1-1; D is uncertain. Germline values: CDR1 DFQATT, CDR2 SNEGSKA (reference sequence). The CDR3 length is 11 residues. V was cut by 2 bases and J by 9 bases, with 10 bases left in between. In DNA, the CDR3 is TGCAGTGCTAGACGAGGTGACCAAGCTTTCTTT. It encodes CSARRGDQAFF.

This chain joins TRBV9 and TRBJ2-1; 10 positions agree with TRBD2. J was trimmed by 2 bases and V by 4 bases; bases with no gene match: 3. Germline values: CDR1 SGDLS, CDR2 YYNGEE. The CDR3 runs 15 residues. CDR3: CASSLAGEAYNEQFF. The CDR3 nucleotides read TGTGCCAGCAGCCTAGCGGGGGAAGCCTACAATGAGCAGTTCTTC.